This T cell receptor (beta chain) emerged from a study of cytomegalovirus exposure and HLA in healthy donors. About the study: Researchers previously reported finding 90 million to 130 million unique TCR beta sequences from 170 million or so T cells. Study-wide points: Because they were indistinguishable, some V segments, including TRBV6-2 and TRBV6-3, were excluded. Immune exposure data for these donors was limited to CMV serostatus.

Remarks on this clone: Its target is not known.

Looked up from germline, CDR1 is ENHRY and CDR2 is SYGVKD. V gave up 6 bases and J gave up 2 bases; unmatched junction bases: 2. The CDR3 loop spans 15 amino acids. Primers included in the PCR were 60 Vbeta and 13 Jbeta primers. Clones were read by immunoSEQ multiplex PCR, and TCRdb kept only the in-frame ones, dropping some. Among approximately 180,000 clones listed, roughly three quarters were seen once. Sequencing was carried out using PBMCs. V is TRBV10-3 and J is TRBJ2-3; 13 bases line up with TRBD2. The sequence derives from a male donor in good health and CMV-seronegative. In nucleotides, the CDR3 is TGTGCCATCAGAGGGACTAGCGGGATCACAGATACGCAGTATTTT. Protein product: CAIRGTSGITDTQYF.